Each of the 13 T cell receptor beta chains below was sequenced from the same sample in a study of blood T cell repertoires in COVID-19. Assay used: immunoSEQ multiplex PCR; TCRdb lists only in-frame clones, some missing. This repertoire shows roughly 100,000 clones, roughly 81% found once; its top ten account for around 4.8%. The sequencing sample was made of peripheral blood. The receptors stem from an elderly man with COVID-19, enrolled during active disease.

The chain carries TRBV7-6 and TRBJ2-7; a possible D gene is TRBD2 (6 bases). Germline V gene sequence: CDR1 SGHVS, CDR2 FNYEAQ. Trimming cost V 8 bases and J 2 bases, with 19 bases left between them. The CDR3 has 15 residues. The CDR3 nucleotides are TGTGCCAGCGGTCCGGGGGTATCAATAACCTACGAGCAGTACTTC. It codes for CASGPGVSITYEQYF.

This CDR3 is CASSFYGVGANVLTF. CDR3 in DNA: TGTGCCAGCAGCTTCTACGGGGTTGGGGCCAACGTCCTGACTTTC. V usage is TRBV3-1 (or the pseudogene TRBV3-2) and J usage is TRBJ2-6; a weak D match, TRBD2 (5 bases). This CDR3 region has 15 residues. The V and J ends lost 5 bases and 3 bases respectively, with 11 bases between them. Germline values: CDR1 LGHDT, CDR2 YNNKEL (reference sequence).

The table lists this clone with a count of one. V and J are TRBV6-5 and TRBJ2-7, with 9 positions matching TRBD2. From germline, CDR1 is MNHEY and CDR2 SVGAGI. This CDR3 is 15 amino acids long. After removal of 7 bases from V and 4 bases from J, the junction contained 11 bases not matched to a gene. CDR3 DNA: TGTGCCAGCAAATCGGGGGCCAGCGGGAGGTACGAGCAGTACTTC. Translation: CASKSGASGRYEQYF.

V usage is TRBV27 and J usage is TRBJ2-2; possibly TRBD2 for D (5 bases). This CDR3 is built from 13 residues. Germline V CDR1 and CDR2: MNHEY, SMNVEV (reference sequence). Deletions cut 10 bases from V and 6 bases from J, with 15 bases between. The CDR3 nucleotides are TGTGCCACCGGGCGGGCGGCGGCCGGGGAGCTGTTTTTT. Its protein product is CATGRAAAGELFF.

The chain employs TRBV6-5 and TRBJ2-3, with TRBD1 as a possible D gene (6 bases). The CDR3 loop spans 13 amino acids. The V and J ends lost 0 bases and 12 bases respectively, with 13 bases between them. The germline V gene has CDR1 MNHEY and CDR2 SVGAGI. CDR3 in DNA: TGTGCCAGCAGTTACTCGGGTAGGGGGAGACAGTATTTT. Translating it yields CASSYSGRGRQYF.

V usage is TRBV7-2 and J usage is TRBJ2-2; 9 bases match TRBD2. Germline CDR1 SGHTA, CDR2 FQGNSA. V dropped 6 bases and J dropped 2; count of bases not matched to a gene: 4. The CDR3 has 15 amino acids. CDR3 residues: CASRLTSGNTGELFF. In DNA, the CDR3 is TGTGCCAGCAGGTTGACTAGCGGAAACACCGGGGAGCTGTTTTTT. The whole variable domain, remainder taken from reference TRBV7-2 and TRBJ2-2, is GAGVSQSPSNKVTEKGKDVELRCDPISGHTALYWYRQSLGQGLEFLIYFQGNSAPDKSGLPSDRFSAERTGGSVSTLTIQRTQQEDSAVYLCASRLTSGNTGELFFGEGSRLTVL.

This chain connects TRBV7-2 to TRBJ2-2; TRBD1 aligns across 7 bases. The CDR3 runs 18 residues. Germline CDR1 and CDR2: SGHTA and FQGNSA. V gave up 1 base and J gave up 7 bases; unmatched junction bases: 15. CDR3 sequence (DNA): TGTGCCAGCAGCTTAGGAAGTGGTGGGGTCAGGGGGATCGGGGAGCTGTTTTTT. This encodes CASSLGSGGVRGIGELFF.

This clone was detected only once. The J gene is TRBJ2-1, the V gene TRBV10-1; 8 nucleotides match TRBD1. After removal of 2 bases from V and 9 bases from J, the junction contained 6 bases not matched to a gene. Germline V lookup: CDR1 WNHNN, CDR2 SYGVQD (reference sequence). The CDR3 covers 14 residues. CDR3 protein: CASSEQITGGEQFF. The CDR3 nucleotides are TGCGCCAGCAGTGAGCAGATAACAGGGGGTGAGCAGTTCTTC.

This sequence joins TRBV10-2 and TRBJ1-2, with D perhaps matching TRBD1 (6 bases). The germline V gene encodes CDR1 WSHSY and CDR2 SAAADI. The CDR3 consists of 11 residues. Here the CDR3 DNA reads TGCGCTACACAGGGCAACTATGGCTACACCTTC. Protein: CATQGNYGYTF.

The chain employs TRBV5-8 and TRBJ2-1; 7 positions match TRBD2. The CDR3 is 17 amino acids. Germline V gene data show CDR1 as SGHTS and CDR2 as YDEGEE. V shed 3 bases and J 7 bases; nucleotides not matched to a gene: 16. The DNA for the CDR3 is TGTGCCAGCAGCTCCCTCTGGGCCACCCACGGGGGGAATGAGCAGTTCTTC. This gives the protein CASSSLWATHGGNEQFF.

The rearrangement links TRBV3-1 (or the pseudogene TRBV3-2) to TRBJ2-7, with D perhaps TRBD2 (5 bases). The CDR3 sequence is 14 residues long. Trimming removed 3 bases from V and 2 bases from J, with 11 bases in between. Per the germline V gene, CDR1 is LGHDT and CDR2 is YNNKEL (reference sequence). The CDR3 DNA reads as TGTGCCAGCAGCCAGAGCGGTTCCACCTACGAGCAGTACTTC. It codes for CASSQSGSTYEQYF.

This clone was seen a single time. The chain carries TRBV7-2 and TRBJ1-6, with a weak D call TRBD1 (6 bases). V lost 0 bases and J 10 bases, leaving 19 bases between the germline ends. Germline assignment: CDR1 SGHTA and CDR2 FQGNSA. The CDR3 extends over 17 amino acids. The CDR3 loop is CASSLAYGGRSGSPLHF. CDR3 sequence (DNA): TGTGCCAGCAGCTTAGCCTACGGGGGGCGTTCGGGGTCACCCCTCCACTTT.

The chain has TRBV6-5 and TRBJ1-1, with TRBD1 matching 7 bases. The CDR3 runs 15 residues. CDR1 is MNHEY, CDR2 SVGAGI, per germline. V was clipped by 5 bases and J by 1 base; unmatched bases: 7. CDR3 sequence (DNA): TGTGCCAGCAGTAAGCAAAACAGGGGGAACACTGAAGCTTTCTTT. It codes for CASSKQNRGNTEAFF.